This T cell receptor beta chain was profiled in a study of blood T cells in healthy people across ages. A sample-barcoded 5' primer and a J-beta primer mix were used in a second PCR of about 7 to 12 cycles. TCRdb redid the calling of the 5' RACE reads with MiXCR, one entry per CDR3 protein. This repertoire shows about 690,000 distinct CDR3 sequences, around 41% found once; its top ten account for 25% to 35%. The specimen was blood. The TCR comes from a man older than 75 in good health.

The CDR3 sequence is CASSLVTSGNYEQYF. The CDR3 region has the DNA TGTGCCAGCTCATTAGTGACTAGCGGGAACTACGAGCAGTACTTC. The V and J genes are TRBV28 and TRBJ2-7, with 11 bases that match TRBD2. The V segment lost 8 bases and the J segment 3 bases; nucleotides outside the gene matches: 9. The CDR3 is 15 residues long. The germline CDR1 and CDR2 sequences are MDHEN and SYDVKM.